This T cell receptor (beta chain) was identified in a study of chemoradiotherapy in HPV16-positive cancers. Some clones are missing from TCRdb's copy, which holds only in-frame ones; the method was immunoSEQ multiplex PCR. In the table there are about 7,900 clones, 70% to 85% of which are singletons. The V and J ends lost 2 bases and 10 bases, in that order; junction bases with no gene match: 14. The CDR3 loop spans 16 amino acids. In germline, CDR1 is MGHDK, CDR2 SYGVNS. The TCR was taken from a human donor with HPV-associated anogenital cancer. The J gene is TRBJ2-3, the V gene TRBV25-1; 8 bases agree with TRBD2. The sample was taken from a patient who underwent chemoradiotherapy. CDR3 sequence (DNA): TGTGCCAGCAGTGAAGCACTAGCGGAGACCCCGGGATCGCAGTATTTT. This codes for CASSEALAETPGSQYF.